One and the same sample provided the 21 T cell receptor beta chains below, sequenced in a study of shared clonotypes between healthy human individuals. Here immunoSEQ multiplex PCR was the method, and the copy in TCRdb shows in-frame clones only, minus some. The repertoire holds around 2.3 million clones, with around 95% as singletons. The sequenced material came from naive CD4+ T cells sorted from blood. As for subset: CD45RA+ positively selected. Every receptor here comes from a man younger than 35 in good health.

This clone showed up just once. CDR3 sequence: CASSIGLAGVKTGELFF. In nucleotides, the CDR3 is TGTGCCAGCAGCATCGGACTAGCGGGAGTGAAAACCGGGGAGCTGTTTTTT. This sequence joins TRBV9 and TRBJ2-2, with 13 bases that match TRBD2. The CDR3 covers 17 residues. V lost 4 bases, J lost 5 bases, and 8 bases stayed unmatched. From germline, CDR1 is SGDLS and CDR2 YYNGEE. Drawing the rest from reference TRBV9 and TRBJ2-2, the complete variable domain is DSGVTQTPKHLITATGQRVTLRCSPRSGDLSVYWYQQSLDQGLQFLIQYYNGEERAKGNILERFSAQQFPDLHSELNLSSLELGDSALYFCASSIGLAGVKTGELFFGEGSRLTVL.

The chain carries TRBV25-1 and TRBJ2-2; D is undetermined. The CDR3 is 15 amino acids. CDR1 and CDR2 from the germline V gene are MGHDK and SYGVNS. Trimming left V 1 base short and J 4 bases short, with 10 bases between. The CDR3 loop is CASSESAHPTGELFF. The CDR3 region has the DNA TGTGCCAGCAGTGAATCGGCCCACCCCACCGGGGAGCTGTTTTTT.

The rearrangement uses TRBV6-5 and TRBJ1-1; possible D gene TRBD1, 5 bases. Trimming removed 7 bases from V and 3 bases from J, with 18 bases in between. Germline V gives CDR1 MNHEY, CDR2 SVGAGI. This CDR3 region has 15 residues. Here the CDR3 reads CASNRGPREDTEAFF. CDR3 nucleotide sequence: TGTGCCAGCAATCGGGGCCCAAGGGAGGACACTGAAGCTTTCTTT.

The chain is built from TRBV7-9 and TRBJ1-1, with D possibly being TRBD1 (6 bases). The CDR3 has 14 residues. CDR1 and CDR2 from the germline V gene are SEHNR and FQNEAQ (reference sequence). With 9 bases removed from V and 3 bases from J, the gap between germline ends came to 17 bases. The DNA of the CDR3 is TGTGCCAGTGAGAGGGGGGCGGGTGACACTGAAGCTTTCTTT. Amino acids: CASERGAGDTEAFF.

This chain links TRBV10-3 with TRBJ2-7, with D unclear. The germline V and J ends were trimmed by 4 bases and 4 bases, with 8 bases remaining between them. CDR1 and CDR2 from the germline V gene are ENHRY and SYGVKD. This CDR3 contains 12 residues. DNA of the CDR3: TGTGCCATCAGTGGCACCCGTTACGAGCAGTACTTC. Protein: CAISGTRYEQYF.

The rearrangement links TRBV7-9 to TRBJ1-2, with D possibly matching TRBD1 (5 bases). Trimming shortened V by 5 bases and J by 4 bases, and 17 bases separated the two germline ends. The germline V gene encodes CDR1 SEHNR and CDR2 FQNEAQ (reference sequence). This CDR3 spans 15 amino acids. For the CDR3, the DNA is TGTGCCAGCAGCGACGCCGGGGGGTTTGGCTATGGCTACACCTTC. It specifies CASSDAGGFGYGYTF.

The chain employs TRBV5-1 and TRBJ1-1; D gene ambiguous. The CDR3 length is 13 residues. Germline-derived CDR1 and CDR2 are SGHRS and YFSETQ. The ends were cut back, 2 bases at V and 1 base at J, with 6 bases in the middle. CDR3 bases: TGCGCCAGCAGCTTCAACAGGAACACTGAAGCTTTCTTT. It is translated as CASSFNRNTEAFF.

The chain combines TRBV5-1 with TRBJ1-1; D gene unclear. Trimming left V 0 bases short and J 6 bases short, with 12 bases between. Looked up from germline, CDR1 is SGHRS and CDR2 is YFSETQ. The CDR3 loop spans 14 amino acids. For the CDR3, the DNA is TGCGCCAGCAGCTTGGCCTGGGATGGTGCTGAAGCTTTCTTT. It codes for CASSLAWDGAEAFF.

This clone occurred once. The chain recombines TRBV30 with TRBJ1-2; D perhaps matches TRBD1 (5 bases). V lost 1 base and J 2 bases, leaving 11 bases between the germline ends. This CDR3 comprises 14 residues. Germline loops: CDR1 GTSNPN, CDR2 SVGIG (reference sequence). The CDR3 spells CAWSEGPPNYGYTF. The CDR3 region has the DNA TGTGCCTGGAGTGAGGGACCTCCAAACTATGGCTACACCTTC.

The chain couples TRBV6-5 to TRBJ2-5; D perhaps matches TRBD2 (5 bases). The ends were cut back, 0 bases at V and 4 bases at J, with 9 bases in the middle. Looked up from germline, CDR1 is MNHEY and CDR2 is SVGAGI. The CDR3 runs to 14 residues. CDR3 nucleotide sequence: TGTGCCAGCAGTTACTCGAACAGCGGAGAGACCCAGTACTTC. This gives the protein CASSYSNSGETQYF.

This clone was counted once. The chain couples TRBV7-2 to TRBJ1-5; D not resolved. The germline V gene encodes CDR1 SGHTA and CDR2 FQGNSA. Between the trimmed V and J ends, which lost 5 bases and 4 bases, there was a span of 9 bases. The CDR3 runs 13 residues. The DNA of the CDR3 is TGTGCCAGCAGCCGCACCAGGAATCAGCCCCAGCATTTT. This codes for CASSRTRNQPQHF.

The chain joins TRBV18 to TRBJ2-7; D is perhaps TRBD1 or TRBD2 (5 bases each). CDR3 size: 16 residues. With 3 bases removed from V and 1 base from J, the gap between germline ends came to 16 bases. Germline V CDR1 and CDR2: KGHSH, LQKENI. The CDR3 loop reads CASSPRPGRSSYEQYF. CDR3 nucleotides: TGTGCCAGCTCACCTCGACCGGGGCGGAGTTCCTACGAGCAGTACTTC.

The chain is built from TRBV7-6 and TRBJ1-2; 12 bases map to TRBD1. The CDR3 runs to 14 residues. CDR1 and CDR2 (germline): SGHVS, FNYEAQ. Trimming cost V 8 bases and J 4 bases; bases outside gene matches: 5. CDR3 nucleotides: TGTGCCAGCGGACCGGGACAGGGGGCCTATGGCTACACCTTC. It translates to CASGPGQGAYGYTF.

This clone was detected only once. The J gene is TRBJ1-4, the V gene TRBV6-5; weak D call: TRBD1 (5 bases). V was pared by 6 bases and J by 0 bases, with 11 bases between. The CDR3 length is 15 residues. Germline CDR1 reads MNHEY; CDR2 reads SVGAGI. The CDR3 sequence: CASRWDRATNEKLFF. The CDR3 DNA follows: TGTGCCAGCAGATGGGACCGGGCAACTAATGAAAAACTGTTTTTT.

The rearrangement links TRBV7-2 to TRBJ2-1; 10 nucleotides align to TRBD2. The junction had 4 bases not matched to a gene; V was cut back by 0 bases and J by 2 bases. Germline CDR1 SGHTA, CDR2 FQGNSA. This CDR3 comprises 17 residues. The DNA for the CDR3 is TGTGCCAGCAGCTTAGCGAGCGGACTAGCGGCCTACAATGAGCAGTTCTTC. This translates into CASSLASGLAAYNEQFF. The full variable domain, in which reference TRBV7-2 and TRBJ2-1 provide the parts outside the CDR3, is GAGVSQSPSNKVTEKGKDVELRCDPISGHTALYWYRQSLGQGLEFLIYFQGNSAPDKSGLPSDRFSAERTGGSVSTLTIQRTQQEDSAVYLCASSLASGLAAYNEQFFGPGTRLTVL.

V usage is TRBV11-3 and J usage is TRBJ2-6, with 9 positions matching TRBD1. After removal of 3 bases from V and 1 base from J, the junction contained 4 bases not matched to a gene. The CDR3 contains 17 residues. Germline-derived CDR1 and CDR2 are SGHNT and YENEEA. For the CDR3, the DNA is TGTGCCAGCAGCTTGGGGACAGGGTTGTCTGGGGCCAACGTCCTGACTTTC. Amino acid sequence: CASSLGTGLSGANVLTF.

The V and J genes are TRBV5-4 and TRBJ1-1; D unclear. This CDR3 is 15 amino acids long. Germline V CDR1 and CDR2: SGHNT, YYREEE (reference sequence). Trimming took off 2 bases at V and 0 bases at J, with 11 bases between the two ends. The CDR3 sequence: CASSLRVGVNTEAFF. The CDR3 DNA is TGTGCCAGCAGCTTAAGGGTTGGGGTGAACACTGAAGCTTTCTTT. Combining the CDR3 with reference TRBV5-4 and TRBJ1-1 gives the whole variable domain ETGVTQSPTHLIKTRGQQVTLRCSSQSGHNTVSWYQQALGQGPQFIFQYYREEENGRGNFPPRFSGLQFPNYSSELNVNALELDDSALYLCASSLRVGVNTEAFFGQGTRLTVV.

This clone showed up just once. The chain combines TRBV6-5 with TRBJ2-1, with 7 bases fitting TRBD1. Losses at the gene ends were 4 bases for V and 10 bases for J; bases not matched to a gene: 10. The CDR3 is 14 residues long. From germline, CDR1 is MNHEY and CDR2 SVGAGI. The CDR3 DNA reads as TGTGCCAGCAGTTTAGAGGGGGCTGGTCGGGAGCAGTTCTTC. Its protein product is CASSLEGAGREQFF.

The chain employs TRBV20-1 and TRBJ1-2; possible D gene TRBD1, 5 bases. V lost 3 bases and J lost 7, with 9 bases in between. The CDR3 sequence is 11 residues long. CDR1 is DFQATT, CDR2 SNEGSKA, per germline (reference sequence). Here the CDR3 reads CSASSGIGYTF. The CDR3 DNA follows: TGCAGTGCTAGTTCAGGGATTGGCTACACCTTC.

The gene calls are TRBV4-1 and TRBJ1-5; D is possibly TRBD1 (5 bases). The germline V gene encodes CDR1 MGHRA and CDR2 YSYEKL. The CDR3 is made up of 15 amino acids. The ends were cut back, 1 base at V and 7 bases at J, with 14 bases in the middle. The CDR3 DNA sequence: TGCGCCAGCAGCCAAGGCGAAGGGGTACGGCAGCCCCAGCATTTT. Its translation: CASSQGEGVRQPQHF.

This clone showed up just a few times. The V call is TRBV7-9, the J call TRBJ1-1; no definite D call. The germline V gene encodes CDR1 SEHNR and CDR2 FQNEAQ (reference sequence). This CDR3 has 13 amino acids. Trimming took off 5 bases at V and 8 bases at J, with 15 bases between the two ends. CDR3 in DNA: TGTGCCAGCAGCCCCCTTTTGCCGGGGGAAGCTTTCTTT. Amino acid sequence: CASSPLLPGEAFF. The full variable domain, in which reference TRBV7-9 and TRBJ1-1 provide the parts outside the CDR3, is DTGVSQNPRHKITKRGQNVTFRCDPISEHNRLYWYRQTLGQGPEFLTYFQNEAQLEKSRLLSDRFSAERPKGSFSTLEIQRTEQGDSAMYLCASSPLLPGEAFFGQGTRLTVV.